This T cell receptor beta chain was documented in a study of T cells in Graves' hyperthyroidism and ophthalmopathy (dated by TCRdb to between 2019 and 2020). With regard to the full study: TCR V-J signatures able to tell the groups apart were searched for in a discovery cohort of 100 patients, of whom 43 had Graves' ophthalmopathy and roughly 58 had stable Graves' hyperthyroidism. Prospective prediction of ophthalmopathy was tested in an independent validation cohort of 18 to 20 hyperthyroidism patients and roughly 16 patients who later progressed to ophthalmopathy. The approximately 100 discovery patients were divided at random into training and test sets in a 7:3 ratio. The study also compared thyroid tissue and blood T-cell repertoires from more than 5 Graves' hyperthyroidism patients. After sampling, hyperthyroidism patients received methimazole starting at 30 mg daily, and ophthalmopathy patients received high-dose intravenous methylprednisolone. TCR Vbeta CDR3 sequencing of around 130 peripheral blood samples (roughly 43 ophthalmopathy, around 80 hyperthyroidism and roughly 17 progressor patients) is reported in the paper. What the authors observed across the whole study: In validation, progression to ophthalmopathy was predicted by the model with 70.59% sensitivity and 72% to 80% specificity, a median of approximately 6.5 months before onset. Blood samples also contained most of the expanded thyroid clonotypes (frequency above 0.001), which suggests that blood repertoires may reflect thyroid immune responses. In cross-validation, a model built on a 13 V-J signature told ophthalmopathy apart from stable hyperthyroidism with over 85% sensitivity and 81% to 82% specificity, and in testing the same model reached 80%/75%. Sample size was not statistically predetermined, and investigators were not blinded to group allocation.

The CDR3 contains 12 residues, cysteine and phenylalanine counted. Only the CDR3 region is kept as DNA, spanning 36 bases read in frame from base 1. Based on the germline V gene, the CDR1 and CDR2 sequences are SQVTM and ANQGSEA. Patients with uncontrolled infections, other autoimmune diseases, pregnancy or lactation were excluded. Diagnoses relied on clinical symptoms, serum thyroxine and TRAb, thyroid ultrasound and orbital computed tomography. Total RNA was extracted using Trizol reagent, and RNA quality was assessed on an Agilent 2100 Bioanalyzer. In the case of this clonotype: Its antigen target is currently unknown. At one of its ends the junction is not consistent with the germline gene, which may arise from a read error.

The TCR beta CDR3 regions were amplified from RNA transcripts. The first round of RT-PCR for the TCR CDR3 was performed with the HTBI primer set and the Qiagen OneStep RT-PCR kit. Libraries were constructed in a second round of multiplex PCR, after which size selection and purification were performed. Sequencing of the libraries was done on an Illumina HiSeq2000 using paired-end 100 bp reads. The paper's data handling went like this. SOAPnuke was used to process the raw data, with reads discarded if the reads contained adapters or uncalled bases, had a mean Phred below 15, or lacked an exact constant-primer or identifier match. High-quality paired reads were merged with COPE v1.2.5, and unique nucleotide sequences were defined as clonotypes. MiTCR v1.1 was used to align the clonotypes against IMGT TRBV, TRBD and TRBJ reference segments. Only V-J combinations with frequency above 0.0001, covering 98% to 99.2% of repertoires, were analysed. A TCS score was defined as the ratio of F50 (clonal expansion) to E x V (chaos), with BLOSUM62-based TCRdist applied between CDR3 peptides within each V-J. Welch's t-statistics and random forest reduced 514 V-J features to roughly 13, which were used in a naive Bayes classifier (R e1071). Thyroid-blood repertoire similarity was quantified with the Morisita-Horn index. In TCRdb, the public reads were trimmed at Q25 with fastp and aligned with MiXCR, with productive beta chains retained. CDR3 protein duplicates are merged, each entry listing the most common genes and DNA. TCRdb's processing, not the authors', yielded these V and J calls. The sample table records 480,000 or so distinct CDR3 sequences; approximately 49% of these occur just once. The ten largest clones capture about 43% of the sample.

The TCR comes from an adult woman with Graves' disease, either hyperthyroidism or ophthalmopathy (not recorded which). The rearrangement combines TRBV29-1 with TRBJ2-7, with an unclear D gene assignment. Sequencing was done on a sample of peripheral blood or thyroid tissue (not recorded which). The CDR3 reads CSYSGKSYEQCF. The nucleotide sequence reads TGCAGTTACTCAGGAAAAAGCTACGAGCAGTGCTTC.